These 28 T cell receptor beta chains originate from one sample sequenced in a study of T cell changes during pregnancy in multiple sclerosis. The assay was immunoSEQ multiplex PCR, and TCRdb's table has in-frame clones only and misses some. The profile covers under 100,000 clones, with about 91% appearing a single time and 1.5% to 2% taken by the ten largest. The sequences come from peripheral blood, collected in the first trimester of pregnancy. The receptors originated from a female donor in good health, enrolled as a control in a pregnancy study.

This chain links TRBV5-1 with TRBJ2-7, with D tentatively TRBD1 (6 bases). The germline gives CDR1 SGHRS, CDR2 YFSETQ. V was shortened by 4 bases and J by 2 bases, with 10 bases between the two germline ends. The CDR3 runs to 13 residues. The CDR3 coding sequence is TGCGCCAGCAGCGGACAGCAAACCTACGAGCAGTACTTC. Its translation: CASSGQQTYEQYF.

For the CDR3, the DNA is TGTGCCAGCAGTTCAGGACAGGGTTACGAGCAGTACTTC. This sequence encodes CASSSGQGYEQYF. The chain carries TRBV27 and TRBJ2-7; TRBD1 agrees at 8 bases. There are 13 residues in the CDR3. The J segment lost 4 bases and the V segment lost 4 bases, leaving 3 bases of the junction unmatched. The germline V gene has CDR1 MNHEY and CDR2 SMNVEV (reference sequence).

The rearrangement joins TRBV7-9 to TRBJ1-5, with D possibly being TRBD1 (5 bases). Germline loops: CDR1 SEHNR, CDR2 FQNEAQ (reference sequence). The CDR3 spans 14 residues. Deletions cut 2 bases from V and 5 bases from J, with 10 bases between. The CDR3 nucleotides read TGTGCCAGCAGCTTACAGGGTCGGGATCAGCCCCAGCATTTT. Amino acid sequence: CASSLQGRDQPQHF.

The rearrangement uses TRBV14 and TRBJ2-4, with 7 positions matching TRBD1. CDR3 length: 17 amino acids. J gave up 2 bases and V 4 bases, and 11 bases lay outside the gene matches. Looked up from germline, CDR1 is SGHDN and CDR2 is FVKESK. The CDR3 DNA is TGTGCCAGCAGCCCGGCATACAGGGGCCGAACCAAAAACATTCAGTACTTC. It encodes CASSPAYRGRTKNIQYF.

The chain couples TRBV5-1 to TRBJ2-3; possible D gene TRBD1, 5 bases. V gave up 1 base and J gave up 3 bases, with 6 bases separating them. CDR3 size: 13 residues. The V gene's germline CDR1 is SGHRS and CDR2 YFSETQ. The CDR3 is CASSLSGTDTQYF. The CDR3 region has the DNA TGCGCCAGCAGCTTGTCAGGGACAGATACGCAGTATTTT.

The chain is built from TRBV27 and TRBJ1-2, with D tentatively TRBD1 (5 bases). The V end lost 5 bases, the J end lost 8 bases, and 15 bases lay between the germline ends. Per the germline V gene, CDR1 is MNHEY and CDR2 is SMNVEV (reference sequence). This CDR3 is 13 amino acids long. This CDR3 reads CASSPQGGIGYTF. CDR3 in DNA: TGTGCCAGCAGTCCCCAGGGAGGGATCGGCTACACCTTC.

This CDR3 is CASSYSPSGGGYTF. The CDR3 bases are TGTGCCAGCAGTTACTCCCCGTCAGGGGGCGGCTACACCTTC. The chain carries TRBV6-6 and TRBJ1-2; 8 bases are shared with TRBD1. The germline gives CDR1 MNHNY, CDR2 SVGAGI (reference sequence). The CDR3 has 14 residues. The V gene end was trimmed by 0 bases and the J gene end by 8 bases; junction bases not matched to a gene: 5.

The V and J genes are TRBV9 and TRBJ2-3, with D uncertain. Germline values: CDR1 SGDLS, CDR2 YYNGEE. CDR3 length equals 15 residues. Trimming took off 3 bases at V and 0 bases at J, with 11 bases between the two ends. The CDR3 DNA follows: TGTGCCAGCAGCGGACGGCAGGCGAGCACAGATACGCAGTATTTT. This encodes CASSGRQASTDTQYF. Full variable domain (remainder filled in from reference TRBV9 and TRBJ2-3): DSGVTQTPKHLITATGQRVTLRCSPRSGDLSVYWYQQSLDQGLQFLIQYYNGEERAKGNILERFSAQQFPDLHSELNLSSLELGDSALYFCASSGRQASTDTQYFGPGTRLTVL.

The chain employs TRBV7-3 and TRBJ2-3, with 10 positions matching TRBD2. Germline lookup yields CDR1 SGHTA and CDR2 FQGTGA. There are 15 residues in the CDR3. After removal of 5 bases from V and 2 bases from J, the junction contained 4 bases not matched to a gene. The CDR3 loop is CASSTSGAHTDTQYF. The DNA of the CDR3 is TGTGCCAGCAGCACTAGCGGGGCCCACACAGATACGCAGTATTTT.

The rearrangement uses TRBV27 and TRBJ2-7, with 8 positions matching TRBD1. Looked up from germline, CDR1 is MNHEY and CDR2 is SMNVEV (reference sequence). The ends lost 2 bases at V and 2 bases at J; junction bases unmatched: 5. This CDR3 is 15 amino acids long. CDR3 in DNA: TGTGCCAGCAGTTTAGGACAGGGCCCTCCCTACGAGCAGTACTTC. As protein: CASSLGQGPPYEQYF.

This clone has a single count. This sequence joins TRBV10-3 and TRBJ1-1; D is uncertain. The CDR3 runs 13 residues. From germline, CDR1 is ENHRY and CDR2 SYGVKD. Between the trimmed V and J ends, which lost 2 bases and 1 base, there was a span of 5 bases. CDR3 residues: CAISENGNTEAFF. CDR3 DNA sequence: TGTGCCATCAGTGAGAACGGGAACACTGAAGCTTTCTTT.

This clone was recorded once. This chain uses TRBV25-1 with TRBJ2-3; TRBD2 is a possible D gene (7 bases). CDR1 and CDR2 from the germline V gene are MGHDK and SYGVNS. CDR3 size: 15 residues. Trimming cost V 2 bases and J 5 bases, with 14 bases left between them. The CDR3 is CASSETGGPGDTQYF. As DNA, the CDR3 is TGTGCCAGCAGTGAAACCGGGGGGCCGGGAGATACGCAGTATTTT.

V is TRBV7-9 and J is TRBJ2-5, with TRBD2 matching 9 bases. The V and J ends lost 5 bases and 1 base, in that order; junction bases with no gene match: 5. The CDR3 has 15 amino acids. Germline loops: CDR1 SEHNR, CDR2 FQNEAQ (reference sequence). As DNA, the CDR3 is TGTGCCAGCAGCCCAAGACTAGCGGCCCAAGAGACCCAGTACTTC. This codes for CASSPRLAAQETQYF.

This sequence joins TRBV28 and TRBJ1-2, with D possibly matching TRBD1 (6 bases). CDR3 length: 18 amino acids. Germline V gives CDR1 MDHEN, CDR2 SYDVKM. Trimming stripped 2 bases from V and 5 bases from J, with 24 bases between. This chain's CDR3 is CASSLAYRVINRVYGYTF. CDR3 sequence (DNA): TGTGCCAGCAGTTTAGCTTACAGGGTGATAAATAGGGTTTATGGCTACACCTTC.

The chain is built from TRBV14 and TRBJ2-3; no reliable D call. There are 14 residues in the CDR3. Deletions cut 4 bases from V and 2 bases from J, with 10 bases between. Germline V gene data show CDR1 as SGHDN and CDR2 as FVKESK. CDR3 sequence reads: CASSPVCLTDTQYF. The DNA of the CDR3 is TGTGCCAGCAGCCCAGTATGTCTCACAGATACGCAGTATTTT.

The genes are TRBV9 and TRBJ1-3; tentatively, D is TRBD1 (6 bases). Germline CDR1 SGDLS, CDR2 YYNGEE. Trimming removed 0 bases at V and 4 bases at J, with 8 bases between. The CDR3 has 14 residues. As DNA, the CDR3 is TGTGCCAGCAGCGTAGCAGGGGCCGGAAACACCATATATTTT. This encodes CASSVAGAGNTIYF. Full variable domain (missing parts from reference TRBV9 and TRBJ1-3): DSGVTQTPKHLITATGQRVTLRCSPRSGDLSVYWYQQSLDQGLQFLIQYYNGEERAKGNILERFSAQQFPDLHSELNLSSLELGDSALYFCASSVAGAGNTIYFGEGSWLTVV.

The chain couples TRBV6-6 to TRBJ1-2, with D tentatively TRBD1 (6 bases). Deletions cut 2 bases from V and 4 bases from J, with 11 bases between. CDR3 size: 14 residues. Germline-derived CDR1 and CDR2 are MNHNY and SVGAGI (reference sequence). CDR3 coding DNA: TGTGCCAGCAGTTACGGGGGCTCGGGCTATGGCTACACCTTC. It encodes CASSYGGSGYGYTF.

This clone showed up just once. This chain joins TRBV5-1 and TRBJ2-7; D ambiguous. The V end was cut by 0 bases, the J end by 2 bases, with 9 bases between. CDR1 SGHRS and CDR2 YFSETQ come from the germline V gene. The CDR3 runs to 14 residues. CDR3: CASSLEVGAYEQYF. The CDR3 region has the DNA TGCGCCAGCAGCTTGGAGGTGGGCGCCTACGAGCAGTACTTC. Based on the CDR3 plus reference TRBV5-1 and TRBJ2-7, the full variable domain is KAGVTQTPRYLIKTRGQQVTLSCSPISGHRSVSWYQQTPGQGLQFLFEYFSETQRNKGNFPGRFSGRQFSNSRSEMNVSTLELGDSALYLCASSLEVGAYEQYFGPGTRLTVT.

The rearrangement links TRBV2 to TRBJ2-6, with a tentative D call TRBD1 (5 bases). The CDR3 has 17 amino acids. The V end lost 7 bases, the J end lost 0 bases, and 16 bases lay between the germline ends. Germline V gene sequence: CDR1 SNHLY, CDR2 FYNNEI. CDR3 DNA: TGTGCCAGCATGGGGCAGGCAACGGACTCTGGGGCCAACGTCCTGACTTTC. Its protein is CASMGQATDSGANVLTF.

The chain joins TRBV5-6 to TRBJ2-5; 12 nucleotides agree with TRBD2. Unmatched junction bases numbered 6, after V lost 5 bases and J lost 7 bases. Germline V CDR1 and CDR2: SGHDT, YYEEEE. The CDR3 is 14 residues long. CDR3 DNA: TGTGCCAGCAGAACTAGCGGGGGGTCCGGGACCCAGTACTTC. The encoded protein is CASRTSGGSGTQYF.

The chain couples TRBV5-1 to TRBJ1-2; 8 bases line up with TRBD1. Trimming took 3 bases from V and 10 from J; bases not matched to a gene: 11. The CDR3 runs 14 residues. CDR1 SGHRS and CDR2 YFSETQ come from the germline V gene. The CDR3 bases are TGCGCCAGCAGCTGGGGTGGACAGGGTGGGGACTACACCTTC. Amino acid sequence: CASSWGGQGGDYTF.

The V and J genes are TRBV7-2 and TRBJ1-3; D gene uncertain. The CDR3 runs to 16 residues. V shed 7 bases and J shed 0 bases, with 16 bases lying between them. CDR1 and CDR2 (germline): SGHTA, FQGNSA. The CDR3: CASTQTSLSSGNTIYF. As DNA, the CDR3 is TGTGCCAGCACCCAGACAAGCCTGAGCTCTGGAAACACCATATATTTT.

The rearrangement joins TRBV29-1 to TRBJ1-3; 10 nucleotides match TRBD1. This CDR3 has 17 residues. CDR1 is SQVTM and CDR2 is ANQGSEA in the germline V gene. V lost 0 bases, J lost 2 bases, and 7 bases stayed unmatched. The CDR3 region is CSVEDPWTGGTGNTIYF. The CDR3 DNA reads TGCAGCGTTGAAGACCCATGGACAGGGGGTACTGGAAACACCATATATTTT.

CDR3: CSYSDRVNLDTQYF. In DNA, the CDR3 is TGCAGCTATTCGGACAGGGTAAATTTGGATACGCAGTATTTT. The V call is TRBV29-1, the J call TRBJ2-3; 8 bases are shared with TRBD1. The junction had 13 bases not matched to a gene; V was cut back by 8 bases and J by 6 bases. This CDR3 is built from 14 residues. Per the germline V gene, CDR1 is SQVTM and CDR2 is ANQGSEA.

This rearrangement joins TRBV7-2 to TRBJ1-1; 7 nucleotides match TRBD1. CDR1 SGHTA and CDR2 FQGNSA come from the germline V gene. This CDR3 region has 12 residues. The V and J ends lost 5 bases and 7 bases, in that order; junction bases with no gene match: 4. The CDR3 DNA reads TGTGCCAGCAGCCTAAGACAGGGTGAAGCTTTCTTT. This encodes CASSLRQGEAFF.

This clone was recorded once. The chain carries TRBV5-6 and TRBJ1-3, with unresolved D. The germline gives CDR1 SGHDT, CDR2 YYEEEE. This CDR3 region has 13 residues. The V end lost 0 bases, the J end lost 2 bases, and 3 bases lay between the germline ends. Written as DNA, the CDR3 is TGTGCCAGCAGCTTGGCAGCTGGAAACACCATATATTTT. This sequence encodes CASSLAAGNTIYF.

The chain links TRBV6-6 to TRBJ2-1, with 8 bases aligning to TRBD1. Germline lookup yields CDR1 MNHNY and CDR2 SVGAGI (reference sequence). This CDR3 is built from 14 residues. The V gene end was trimmed by 6 bases and the J gene end by 13 bases; junction bases not matched to a gene: 14. This CDR3 is CASSRGQARAFQFF. CDR3 DNA sequence: TGTGCCAGCAGCCGGGGACAGGCCCGCGCGTTCCAGTTCTTC.

This clone is a singleton in its sample. The CDR3 DNA is TGTGCCAGCAGCTTTACAGGTATCAATCAGCCCCAGCATTTT. It is translated as CASSFTGINQPQHF. The rearrangement uses TRBV7-8 and TRBJ1-5, with D possibly TRBD1 on 5 matching bases. The V gene's germline CDR1 is SGHVS and CDR2 FQNEAQ. The CDR3 is made up of 14 amino acids. V shed 3 bases and J shed 3 bases, with 9 bases lying between them.